The 20 T cell receptor beta chains presented below share a single source sample, sequenced in a study of T cells in localized non-small cell lung cancer. Sequencing used immunoSEQ multiplex PCR; TCRdb keeps in-frame clones, though not all of them. The sample has 25,000 to 35,000 clones, roughly 77% seen once. The material sequenced was peripheral blood, taken before any cancer treatment. The receptors originated from a male donor at least 60 years old with stage III squamous cell lung carcinoma.

The chain combines TRBV11-3 with TRBJ2-7; 14 bases match TRBD2. Germline values: CDR1 SGHNT, CDR2 YENEEA. V lost 5 bases, J lost 6 bases, and 6 bases stayed unmatched. The CDR3 length is 15 residues. CDR3 coding DNA: TGTGCCAGCAGCACGGGACTAGCGGGAGTCACCGAGCAGTACTTC. It translates to CASSTGLAGVTEQYF.

The V call is TRBV30, the J call TRBJ2-7; D is unresolved. V shed 2 bases and J shed 4 bases, with 9 bases lying between them. CDR1 is GTSNPN and CDR2 is SVGIG in the germline V gene (reference sequence). The CDR3 is 12 residues long. The CDR3 bases are TGTGCCTGGAGTCCAAGTTCGTACGAGCAGTACTTC. This codes for CAWSPSSYEQYF.

The rearrangement links TRBV11-3 to TRBJ2-1; TRBD1 matches 7 bases. Germline CDR1 and CDR2: SGHNT and YENEEA. This CDR3 is 15 amino acids long. Trimming took 2 bases from V and 3 from J; bases not matched to a gene: 4. The CDR3 region is CASSLRTGVYNEQFF. CDR3 DNA sequence: TGTGCCAGCAGCTTAAGGACAGGAGTCTACAATGAGCAGTTCTTC.

The chain carries TRBV7-2 and TRBJ2-4, with 7 bases matching TRBD2. The V segment lost 5 bases and the J segment 0 bases; nucleotides outside the gene matches: 7. Germline assignment: CDR1 SGHTA and CDR2 FQGNSA. This CDR3 contains 16 residues. CDR3 nucleotide sequence: TGTGCCAGCAGCGGAGCGGGGCTACTAGCCAAAAACATTCAGTACTTC. This translates into CASSGAGLLAKNIQYF.

Only a few counts were recorded for this clone. V gene TRBV20-1 combines with J gene TRBJ1-1; D remains ambiguous. This CDR3 region has 11 residues. Germline V gene sequence: CDR1 DFQATT, CDR2 SNEGSKA (reference sequence). Trimming cost V 1 base and J 8 bases, with 8 bases left between them. This CDR3 reads CSARVGGEAFF. CDR3 coding DNA: TGCAGTGCTAGAGTAGGCGGGGAAGCTTTCTTT.

This clone is medium-sized by share. J is TRBJ2-7 and V is TRBV5-1, with D possibly being TRBD2 (6 bases). The CDR3 is 14 amino acids. Germline V gene data show CDR1 as SGHRS and CDR2 as YFSETQ. The V gene lost 4 bases and the J gene lost 1 base, with 12 bases spanning the gap. In nucleotides, the CDR3 is TGCGCCAGCAGCCACGGGACTGGGTCCTACGAGCAGTACTTC. Translated: CASSHGTGSYEQYF.

The rearrangement uses TRBV21-1 and TRBJ2-7. TRBV21-1 constitutes a pseudogene. The length of the CDR3 is 11 residues. CDR3 in DNA: TGTGCCAGCAGCGACGGAAAGGGGCAGTACTTC. It is translated as CASSDGKGQYF.

This clone appeared a few times. V is TRBV7-9 and J is TRBJ2-2; weak D call: TRBD2 (5 bases). CDR1 is SEHNR, CDR2 FQNEAQ, per germline (reference sequence). The germline V and J ends were trimmed by 3 bases and 7 bases, with 9 bases remaining between them. This CDR3 contains 13 residues. The CDR3 sequence: CASSLLGGGELFF. As DNA, the CDR3 is TGTGCCAGCAGCTTGCTAGGAGGCGGGGAGCTGTTTTTT.

The chain recombines TRBV5-1 with TRBJ2-3, with 10 bases aligning to TRBD2. The CDR3 has 19 residues. Germline V gene lookup returns CDR1 SGHRS and CDR2 YFSETQ. Unmatched junction bases numbered 15, after V lost 4 bases and J lost 1 base. The CDR3 here is CASSIPAQAGGDRTDTQYF. In DNA form, the CDR3 reads TGCGCCAGCAGCATCCCCGCTCAAGCGGGAGGGGACCGCACAGATACGCAGTATTTT.

V usage is TRBV6-6 and J usage is TRBJ2-1; D is ambiguous. The CDR3 extends over 12 amino acids. Germline V gene lookup returns CDR1 MNHNY and CDR2 SVGAGI (reference sequence). Trimming stripped 5 bases from V and 8 bases from J, with 10 bases between. DNA of the CDR3: TGTGCCAGCAGTCCACAGTGGGATGAGCAGTTCTTC. It yields the protein CASSPQWDEQFF.

The V gene is TRBV14, the J gene TRBJ2-7, with D unclear. The CDR3 runs to 11 residues. Germline V gene sequence: CDR1 SGHDN, CDR2 FVKESK. Trimming pared 3 bases from V and 4 bases from J, leaving 4 bases between. The chain's CDR3 is CASSHSYEQYF. CDR3 DNA sequence: TGTGCCAGCAGCCACAGTTACGAGCAGTACTTC.

The rearrangement links TRBV7-3 to TRBJ2-7, with 9 nucleotides matching TRBD1. After removal of 6 bases from V and 7 bases from J, the junction contained 13 bases not matched to a gene. The V gene's germline CDR1 is SGHTA and CDR2 FQGTGA. The CDR3 has 15 residues. CDR3 coding DNA: TGTGCCAGCAGTTCACAGGGGGCAAGGGAGGGAGAGCAGTACTTC. Residues: CASSSQGAREGEQYF.

In this sample, this clone is medium-sized (0.01 to 0.1%). This chain uses TRBV5-4 with TRBJ1-2, with 10 bases that match TRBD1. CDR1 is SGHNT, CDR2 YYREEE, per germline (reference sequence). The CDR3 consists of 14 residues. With 9 bases clipped from V and 6 bases from J, the junction kept 11 bases outside the gene matches. CDR3 DNA sequence: TGTGCCACCTTCGGGGGGGGACAGGGGAATGGCTACACCTTC. Protein product: CATFGGGQGNGYTF. Looking up the rest from reference TRBV5-4 and TRBJ1-2 gives the full variable domain: ETGVTQSPTHLIKTRGQQVTLRCSSQSGHNTVSWYQQALGQGPQFIFQYYREEENGRGNFPPRFSGLQFPNYSSELNVNALELDDSALYLCATFGGGQGNGYTFGSGTRLTVV.

The chain couples TRBV10-3 to TRBJ1-3; 7 bases are a match to TRBD1. CDR3 length: 11 amino acids. From germline, CDR1 is ENHRY and CDR2 SYGVKD. J lost 4 bases, V lost 11 bases, and 2 bases had no gene match. CDR3 DNA sequence: TGTGCCGGCAGGGGGGGAAACACCATATATTTT. Translated, it gives CAGRGGNTIYF.

This chain connects TRBV14 to TRBJ1-3; D is unresolved. Deletions cut 8 bases from V and 4 bases from J, with 12 bases between. Per the germline V gene, CDR1 is SGHDN and CDR2 is FVKESK. This CDR3 is built from 13 residues. The CDR3 is CASEGSGGNTIYF. In nucleotides, the CDR3 is TGTGCCAGCGAGGGCTCGGGGGGAAACACCATATATTTT. The full variable domain, rest sourced from reference TRBV14 and TRBJ1-3, is EAGVTQFPSHSVIEKGQTVTLRCDPISGHDNLYWYRRVMGKEIKFLLHFVKESKQDESGMPNNRFLAERTGGTYSTLKVQPAELEDSGVYFCASEGSGGNTIYFGEGSWLTVV.

This rearrangement joins TRBV27 to TRBJ2-5; TRBD2 matches at 7 bases. V was pared by 4 bases and J by 4 bases, with 6 bases of the junction left unmatched. The germline V gene has CDR1 MNHEY and CDR2 SMNVEV (reference sequence). The CDR3 sequence is 14 residues long. The DNA of the CDR3 is TGTGCCAGCAGTTCGGCAGGGAGGGGAGAGACCCAGTACTTC. This sequence encodes CASSSAGRGETQYF.

Only one count was recorded for this clone. This chain connects TRBV7-2 to TRBJ2-5; D unresolved. CDR1 and CDR2 from the germline V gene are SGHTA and FQGNSA. The CDR3 is 12 residues long. The V end lost 2 bases, the J end lost 4 bases, and 5 bases lay between the germline ends. CDR3 DNA sequence: TGTGCCAGCAGCTTATATGTAGAGACCCAGTACTTC. It translates to CASSLYVETQYF.

The chain uses TRBV9 and TRBJ2-2, with 7 positions matching TRBD1. With V trimmed by 4 bases and J by 4 bases, 10 bases remained unmatched. The CDR3 covers 16 residues. Germline V gives CDR1 SGDLS, CDR2 YYNGEE. The CDR3 is CASSFTGEGITGELFF. The CDR3 nucleotides are TGTGCCAGCAGCTTTACAGGGGAAGGGATCACCGGGGAGCTGTTTTTT.

The V gene is TRBV27, the J gene TRBJ2-1; D ambiguous. The CDR3 contains 13 residues. Germline V gene lookup returns CDR1 MNHEY and CDR2 SMNVEV (reference sequence). V shed 3 bases and J shed 15 bases, with 18 bases lying between them. Written as DNA, the CDR3 is TGTGCCAGCAGTTTTGATGGGTGGACCCCAGCGTTCTTC. Encoded protein: CASSFDGWTPAFF.

This rearrangement joins TRBV7-2 to TRBJ2-5; D perhaps matches TRBD1 (6 bases). Germline V gene lookup returns CDR1 SGHTA and CDR2 FQGNSA. This CDR3 comprises 17 residues. V lost 4 bases to trimming and J lost 5 bases, with 23 bases between them. CDR3 protein: CASSSEGGRRRLETQYF. Written as DNA, the CDR3 is TGTGCCAGCAGCTCGGAAGGGGGACGCCGACGATTGGAGACCCAGTACTTC.